These 21 T cell receptor beta chains were sequenced from one sample in a study of long-term antiretroviral therapy in people with HIV. Sequencing relied on immunoSEQ assay v3.0, run at survey level. Sequencing was performed with immunoSEQ multiplex PCR; in TCRdb, only in-frame clones are kept and a portion is missing. In the table there are more than 35,000 clones, 70% to 90% of which are singletons. This material consisted of unsorted PBMCs, taken 2.2 years after starting antiretroviral therapy. The receptors derive from a man in his late teens or twenties with HIV.

In its sample, this clone was seen a few times. The rearrangement joins TRBV5-1 to TRBJ2-2; no definite D call. V was pared by 8 bases and J by 6 bases, with 8 bases between. Germline CDR1 is SGHRS and CDR2 is YFSETQ. This CDR3 has 11 amino acids. The CDR3 reads CASGLSGELFF. The CDR3 DNA is TGCGCCAGTGGGCTGTCCGGGGAGCTGTTTTTT.

The chain combines TRBV4-2 with TRBJ2-3; D is perhaps TRBD2 (7 bases). The CDR3 contains 17 residues. Germline CDR1 and CDR2: LGHNA and YNFKEQ. V was cut by 0 bases and J by 5 bases, with 18 bases left in between. The DNA of the CDR3 is TGTGCCAGCAGCCAAGATGGGGGCGGGAGTGGGATAGATACGCAGTATTTT. Amino acid sequence: CASSQDGGGSGIDTQYF.

The J gene is TRBJ2-2, the V gene TRBV27; D is possibly TRBD1 (5 bases). CDR3 length: 14 amino acids. V dropped 3 bases and J dropped 9 bases, with 14 bases sitting between them. Looked up from germline, CDR1 is MNHEY and CDR2 is SMNVEV (reference sequence). The chain's CDR3 is CASSFWQGKRELFF. The CDR3 region has the DNA TGTGCCAGCAGTTTTTGGCAGGGCAAGCGGGAGCTGTTTTTT.

This clone rates as large. The chain recombines TRBV18 with TRBJ1-2, with 9 bases aligning to TRBD1. This CDR3 is built from 15 residues. Germline CDR1 is KGHSH and CDR2 is LQKENI. With 4 bases clipped from V and 2 bases from J, the junction kept 5 bases outside the gene matches. CDR3 nucleotides: TGTGCCAGCTCACTCTGGGGGACAGGGAACTATGGCTACACCTTC. As protein: CASSLWGTGNYGYTF.

This rearrangement joins TRBV13 to TRBJ2-3; tentatively, D is TRBD2 (8 bases). CDR1 and CDR2 (germline): PRHDT, FYEKMQ (reference sequence). Trimming cost V 11 bases and J 2 bases, with 17 bases left between them. This CDR3 is 14 amino acids long. The CDR3 reads CASGGDRDTDTQYF. As DNA, the CDR3 is TGTGCCTCCGGGGGGGACAGAGACACAGATACGCAGTATTTT.

The rearrangement links TRBV14 to TRBJ2-5, with 10 bases fitting TRBD1. V lost 5 bases and J lost 2; bases outside the gene matches: 8. This CDR3 is built from 16 residues. The germline V gene encodes CDR1 SGHDN and CDR2 FVKESK. The DNA of the CDR3 is TGTGCCAGCAGCTCATGGACAGGGGGTTTTCAAGAGACCCAGTACTTC. It encodes CASSSWTGGFQETQYF. Supplemented by reference TRBV14 and TRBJ2-5, the full variable domain reads EAGVTQFPSHSVIEKGQTVTLRCDPISGHDNLYWYRRVMGKEIKFLLHFVKESKQDESGMPNNRFLAERTGGTYSTLKVQPAELEDSGVYFCASSSWTGGFQETQYFGPGTRLLVL.

The genes are TRBV11-2 and TRBJ2-7, with D possibly matching TRBD1 (5 bases). The CDR3 sequence is 14 residues long. The V gene lost 4 bases and the J gene lost 6 bases, with 16 bases spanning the gap. Germline CDR1 is SGHAT and CDR2 is FQNNGV. CDR3 DNA: TGTGCCAGCAGCTCCCTACAGGCTGGAATCGAGCAGTACTTC. Protein sequence: CASSSLQAGIEQYF. Based on the CDR3 plus reference TRBV11-2 and TRBJ2-7, the full variable domain is EAGVAQSPRYKIIEKRQSVAFWCNPISGHATLYWYQQILGQGPKLLIQFQNNGVVDDSQLPKDRFSAERLKGVDSTLKIQPAKLEDSAVYLCASSSLQAGIEQYFGPGTRLTVT.

The V and J genes are TRBV28 and TRBJ2-3, with D possibly being TRBD2 (7 bases). CDR1 MDHEN and CDR2 SYDVKM come from the germline V gene. The V end was cut by 2 bases, the J end by 3 bases, with 12 bases between. The CDR3 totals 15 residues. CDR3 sequence: CASSLRGGWTDTQYF. CDR3 coding DNA: TGTGCCAGCAGTTTAAGGGGGGGGTGGACAGATACGCAGTATTTT.

The chain couples TRBV7-9 to TRBJ2-1; D call uncertain. Per the germline V gene, CDR1 is SEHNR and CDR2 is FQNEAQ (reference sequence). V lost 2 bases, J lost 6 bases, and 5 bases lay in between. CDR3 length equals 12 residues. CDR3 nucleotide sequence: TGTGCCAGCAGCTTAATGCCCAATGAGCAGTTCTTC. This sequence encodes CASSLMPNEQFF.

The CDR3 DNA reads as TGTGCCAGCAGTGAACAAGCCGGGGCAGTGGAAAAACTGTTTTTT. Its translation: CASSEQAGAVEKLFF. The J gene is TRBJ1-4, the V gene TRBV6-1; a weak D match, TRBD1 (5 bases). The CDR3 extends over 15 amino acids. V was trimmed by 2 bases and J by 8 bases, leaving 15 bases between them. The V gene's germline CDR1 is MNHNS and CDR2 SASEGT.

The rearrangement uses TRBV5-4 and TRBJ2-7; tentative D call: TRBD1 (5 bases). CDR1 SGHNT and CDR2 YYREEE come from the germline V gene (reference sequence). The CDR3 covers 13 residues. The V end lost 0 bases, the J end lost 7 bases, and 11 bases lay between the germline ends. This CDR3 reads CASSLELGPEQYF. Written as DNA, the CDR3 is TGTGCCAGCAGCTTGGAGCTGGGGCCGGAGCAGTACTTC.

The CDR3 region is CASSSGWGSYEQYF. The CDR3 region has the DNA TGTGCCAGCAGCTCGGGGTGGGGCTCCTACGAGCAGTACTTC. The chain is built from TRBV5-6 and TRBJ2-7, with D possibly TRBD2 on 5 matching bases. The CDR3 runs 14 residues. V lost 3 bases and J 0 bases, leaving 10 bases between the germline ends. CDR1 is SGHDT, CDR2 YYEEEE, per germline.

This clone has only one observation. The chain joins TRBV6-5 to TRBJ1-4; D is unresolved. The CDR3 extends over 12 amino acids. Trimming cost V 0 bases and J 7 bases, with 3 bases left between them. Germline-derived CDR1 and CDR2 are MNHEY and SVGAGI. Here the CDR3 DNA reads TGTGCCAGCAGTTACTCATTTGAAAAACTGTTTTTT. Amino acids: CASSYSFEKLFF.

The chain uses TRBV6-6 and TRBJ2-7; no definite D call. Germline CDR1 reads MNHNY; CDR2 reads SVGAGI (reference sequence). This CDR3 is built from 15 residues. Trimming shortened V by 0 bases and J by 0 bases, and 9 bases separated the two germline ends. CDR3 coding DNA: TGTGCCAGCAGTTACTCGCCCGTGAGCTCCTACGAGCAGTACTTC. It translates to CASSYSPVSSYEQYF.

V and J are TRBV5-6 and TRBJ1-4; 8 bases align to TRBD1. The CDR3 runs to 14 residues. Germline lookup yields CDR1 SGHDT and CDR2 YYEEEE. V gave up 4 bases and J gave up 3 bases; unmatched junction bases: 2. The CDR3 nucleotides read TGTGCCAGCAGCCCGGACAGGGCTAATGAAAAACTGTTTTTT. Its protein product is CASSPDRANEKLFF.

The chain carries TRBV28 and TRBJ2-7; D is perhaps TRBD1 or TRBD2 (5 bases each). This CDR3 comprises 15 residues. The V end was cut by 4 bases, the J end by 3 bases, with 16 bases between. Per the germline V gene, CDR1 is MDHEN and CDR2 is SYDVKM. This CDR3 is CASSSTPGRIYEQYF. Here the CDR3 DNA reads TGTGCCAGCAGTTCCACCCCGGGACGGATCTACGAGCAGTACTTC.

This chain links TRBV29-1 with TRBJ2-2; D gene unclear. The CDR3 sequence is 12 residues long. Trimming took 7 bases from V and 1 from J, leaving 7 bases between them. Germline CDR1 and CDR2: SQVTM and ANQGSEA. CDR3 in amino acids: CSAYKNTGELFF. The CDR3 DNA reads as TGCAGCGCTTATAAGAACACCGGGGAGCTGTTTTTT.

The rearrangement uses TRBV29-1 and TRBJ2-1; 13 bases match TRBD2. Germline V gene lookup returns CDR1 SQVTM and CDR2 ANQGSEA. The V segment lost 3 bases and the J segment 6 bases; nucleotides outside the gene matches: 2. This CDR3 spans 14 amino acids. The CDR3 reads CSVEGLAGSNEQFF. CDR3 sequence (DNA): TGCAGCGTTGAGGGACTAGCGGGGTCCAATGAGCAGTTCTTC.

The rearrangement uses TRBV5-6 and TRBJ1-1; 8 bases fit TRBD1. J gave up 5 bases and V 2 bases, and 5 bases lay outside the gene matches. This CDR3 contains 14 residues. Germline V gives CDR1 SGHDT, CDR2 YYEEEE. CDR3 region: CASSFGTGGTEAFF. In DNA form, the CDR3 reads TGTGCCAGCAGCTTTGGAACAGGGGGGACTGAAGCTTTCTTT. The full variable domain, in which reference TRBV5-6 and TRBJ1-1 provide the parts outside the CDR3, is DAGVTQSPTHLIKTRGQQVTLRCSPKSGHDTVSWYQQALGQGPQFIFQYYEEEERQRGNFPDRFSGHQFPNYSSELNVNALLLGDSALYLCASSFGTGGTEAFFGQGTRLTVV.

J is TRBJ1-2 and V is TRBV7-8, with unresolved D. V lost 0 bases and J 3 bases, leaving 5 bases between the germline ends. Germline values: CDR1 SGHVS, CDR2 FQNEAQ. The length of the CDR3 is 13 residues. The CDR3 DNA reads as TGTGCCAGCAGCTTAGCGCGAGACTATGGCTACACCTTC. This encodes CASSLARDYGYTF. The entire variable domain, with the rest obtained from reference TRBV7-8 and TRBJ1-2, is as follows: GAGVSQSPRYKVAKRGQDVALRCDPISGHVSLFWYQQALGQGPEFLTYFQNEAQLDKSGLPSDRFFAERPEGSVSTLKIQRTQQEDSAVYLCASSLARDYGYTFGSGTRLTVV.

In this sample, this clone turned up once. The chain couples TRBV27 to TRBJ2-3, with D uncertain. The length of the CDR3 is 13 residues. Deletions cut 8 bases from V and 0 bases from J, with 9 bases between. Looked up from germline, CDR1 is MNHEY and CDR2 is SMNVEV (reference sequence). The CDR3 loop is CASGVASTDTQYF. The CDR3 bases are TGTGCCAGCGGGGTAGCTAGCACAGATACGCAGTATTTT.